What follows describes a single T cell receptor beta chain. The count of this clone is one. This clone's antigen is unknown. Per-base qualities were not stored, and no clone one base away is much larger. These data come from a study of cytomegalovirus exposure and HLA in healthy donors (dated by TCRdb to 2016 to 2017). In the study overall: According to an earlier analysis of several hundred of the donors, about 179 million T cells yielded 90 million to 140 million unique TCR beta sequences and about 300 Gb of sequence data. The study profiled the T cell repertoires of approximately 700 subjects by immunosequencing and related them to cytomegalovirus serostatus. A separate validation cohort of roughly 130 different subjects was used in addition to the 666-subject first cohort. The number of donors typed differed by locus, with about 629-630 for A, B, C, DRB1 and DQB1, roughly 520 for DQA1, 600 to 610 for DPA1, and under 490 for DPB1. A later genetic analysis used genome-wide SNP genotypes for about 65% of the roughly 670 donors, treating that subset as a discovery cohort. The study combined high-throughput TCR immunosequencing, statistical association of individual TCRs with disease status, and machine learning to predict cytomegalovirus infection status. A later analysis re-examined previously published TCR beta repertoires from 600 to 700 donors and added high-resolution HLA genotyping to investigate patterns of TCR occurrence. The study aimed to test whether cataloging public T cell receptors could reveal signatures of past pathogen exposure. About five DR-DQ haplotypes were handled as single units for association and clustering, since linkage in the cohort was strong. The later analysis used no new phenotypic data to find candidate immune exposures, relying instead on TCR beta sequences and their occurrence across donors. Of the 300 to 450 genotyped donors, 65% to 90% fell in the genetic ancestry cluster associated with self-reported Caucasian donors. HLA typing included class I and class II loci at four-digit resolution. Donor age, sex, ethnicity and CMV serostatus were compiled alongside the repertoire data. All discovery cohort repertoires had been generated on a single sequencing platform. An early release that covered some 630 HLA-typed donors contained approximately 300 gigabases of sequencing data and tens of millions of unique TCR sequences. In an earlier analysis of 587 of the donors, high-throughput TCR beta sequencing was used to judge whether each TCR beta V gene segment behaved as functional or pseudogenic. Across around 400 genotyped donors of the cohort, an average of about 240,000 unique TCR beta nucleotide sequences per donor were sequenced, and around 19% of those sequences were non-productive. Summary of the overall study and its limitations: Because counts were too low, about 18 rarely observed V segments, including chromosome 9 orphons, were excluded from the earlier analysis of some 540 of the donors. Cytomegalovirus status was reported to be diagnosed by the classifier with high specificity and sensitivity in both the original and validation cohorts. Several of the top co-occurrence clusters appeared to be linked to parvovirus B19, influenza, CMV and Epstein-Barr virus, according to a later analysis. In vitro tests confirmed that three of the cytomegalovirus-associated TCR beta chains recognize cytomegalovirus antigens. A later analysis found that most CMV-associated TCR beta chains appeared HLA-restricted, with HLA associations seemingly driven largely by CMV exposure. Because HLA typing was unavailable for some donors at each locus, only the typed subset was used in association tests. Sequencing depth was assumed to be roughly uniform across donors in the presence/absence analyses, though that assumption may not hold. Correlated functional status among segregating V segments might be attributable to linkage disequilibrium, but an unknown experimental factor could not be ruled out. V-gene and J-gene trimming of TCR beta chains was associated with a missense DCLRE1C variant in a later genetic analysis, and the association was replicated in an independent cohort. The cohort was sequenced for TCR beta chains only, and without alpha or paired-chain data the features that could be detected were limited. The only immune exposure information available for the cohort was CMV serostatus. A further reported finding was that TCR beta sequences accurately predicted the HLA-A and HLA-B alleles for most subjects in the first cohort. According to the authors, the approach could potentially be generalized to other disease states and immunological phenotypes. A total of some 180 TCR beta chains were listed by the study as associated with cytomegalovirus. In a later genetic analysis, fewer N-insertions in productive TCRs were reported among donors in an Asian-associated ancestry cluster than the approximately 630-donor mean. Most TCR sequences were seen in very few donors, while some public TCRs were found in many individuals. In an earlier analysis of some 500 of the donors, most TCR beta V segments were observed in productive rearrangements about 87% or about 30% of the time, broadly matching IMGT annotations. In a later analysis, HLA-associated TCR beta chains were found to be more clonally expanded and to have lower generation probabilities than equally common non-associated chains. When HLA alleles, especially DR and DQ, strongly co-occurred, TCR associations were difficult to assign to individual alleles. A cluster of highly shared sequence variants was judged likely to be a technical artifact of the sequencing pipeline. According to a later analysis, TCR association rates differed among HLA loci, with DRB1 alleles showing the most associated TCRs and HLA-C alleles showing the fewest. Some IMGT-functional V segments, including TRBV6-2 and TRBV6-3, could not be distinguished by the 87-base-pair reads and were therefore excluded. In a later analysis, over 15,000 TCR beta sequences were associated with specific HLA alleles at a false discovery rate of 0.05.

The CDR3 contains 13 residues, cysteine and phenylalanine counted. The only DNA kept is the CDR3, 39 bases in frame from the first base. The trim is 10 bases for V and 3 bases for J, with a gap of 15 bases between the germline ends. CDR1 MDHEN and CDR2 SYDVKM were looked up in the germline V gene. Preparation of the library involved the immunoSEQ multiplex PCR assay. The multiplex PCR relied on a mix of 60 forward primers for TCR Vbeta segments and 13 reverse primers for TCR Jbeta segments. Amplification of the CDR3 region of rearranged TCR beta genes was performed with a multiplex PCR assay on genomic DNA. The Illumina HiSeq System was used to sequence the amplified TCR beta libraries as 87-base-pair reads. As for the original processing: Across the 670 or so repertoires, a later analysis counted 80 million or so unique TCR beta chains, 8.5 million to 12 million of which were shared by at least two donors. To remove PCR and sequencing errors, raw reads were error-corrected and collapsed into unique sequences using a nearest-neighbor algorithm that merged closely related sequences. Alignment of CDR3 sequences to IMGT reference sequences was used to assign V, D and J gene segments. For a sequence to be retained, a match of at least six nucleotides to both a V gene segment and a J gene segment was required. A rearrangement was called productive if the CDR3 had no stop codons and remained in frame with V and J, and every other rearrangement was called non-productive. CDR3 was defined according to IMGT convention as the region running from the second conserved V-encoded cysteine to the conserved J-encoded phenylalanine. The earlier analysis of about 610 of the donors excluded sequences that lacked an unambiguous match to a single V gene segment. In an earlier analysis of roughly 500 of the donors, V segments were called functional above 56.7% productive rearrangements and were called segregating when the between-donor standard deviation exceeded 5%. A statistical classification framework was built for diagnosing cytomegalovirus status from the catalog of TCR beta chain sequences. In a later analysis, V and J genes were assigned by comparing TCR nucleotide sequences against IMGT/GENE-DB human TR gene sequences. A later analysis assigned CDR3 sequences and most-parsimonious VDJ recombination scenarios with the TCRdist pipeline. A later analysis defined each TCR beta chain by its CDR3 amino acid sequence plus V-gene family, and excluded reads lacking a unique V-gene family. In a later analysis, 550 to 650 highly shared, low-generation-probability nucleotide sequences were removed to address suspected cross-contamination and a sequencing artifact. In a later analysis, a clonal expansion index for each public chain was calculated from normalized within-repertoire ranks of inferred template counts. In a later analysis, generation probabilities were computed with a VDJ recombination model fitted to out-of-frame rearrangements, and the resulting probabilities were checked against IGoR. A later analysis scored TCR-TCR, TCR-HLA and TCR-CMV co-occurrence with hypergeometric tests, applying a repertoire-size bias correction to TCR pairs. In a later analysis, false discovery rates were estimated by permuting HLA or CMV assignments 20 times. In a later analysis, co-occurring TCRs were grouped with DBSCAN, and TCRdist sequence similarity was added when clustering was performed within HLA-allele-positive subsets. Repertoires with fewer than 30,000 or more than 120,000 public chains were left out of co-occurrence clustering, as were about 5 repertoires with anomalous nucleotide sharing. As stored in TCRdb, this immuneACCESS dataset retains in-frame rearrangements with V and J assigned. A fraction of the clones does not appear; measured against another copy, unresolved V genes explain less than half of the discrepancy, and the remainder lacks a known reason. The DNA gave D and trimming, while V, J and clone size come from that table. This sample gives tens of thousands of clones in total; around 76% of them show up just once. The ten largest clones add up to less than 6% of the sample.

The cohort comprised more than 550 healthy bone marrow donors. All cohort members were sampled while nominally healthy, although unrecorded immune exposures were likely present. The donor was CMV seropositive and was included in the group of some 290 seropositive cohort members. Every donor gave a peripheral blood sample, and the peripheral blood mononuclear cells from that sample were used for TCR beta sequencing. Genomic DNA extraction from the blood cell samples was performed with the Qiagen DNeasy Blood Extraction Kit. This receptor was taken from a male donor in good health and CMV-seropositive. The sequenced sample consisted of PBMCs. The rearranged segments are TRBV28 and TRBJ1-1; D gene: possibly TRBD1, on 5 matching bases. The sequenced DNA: TGTGCCACTTCCCTCCAGGGTGACACTGAAGCTTTCTTT. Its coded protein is CATSLQGDTEAFF.